The sequence of this T cell receptor (beta chain) was determined in a study of cytomegalovirus exposure and HLA in healthy donors. On the study more broadly: Most genotyped donors, around 86% of 300 to 400, had Caucasian-associated genetic ancestry. General study findings and limits: It was assumed in the presence/absence analyses that sequencing depth was roughly uniform across donors. Per published reports, the classifier diagnosed cytomegalovirus status with high specificity and sensitivity.

The V segment lost 5 bases and the J segment 5 bases; nucleotides outside the gene matches: 11. CDR1 is LNHDA, CDR2 SQIVND, per germline (reference sequence). The CDR3 runs 17 residues. The PCR contained 60 Vbeta and 13 Jbeta primers. Repertoires were generated with immunoSEQ multiplex PCR, while TCRdb's copy carries only in-frame clones and drops some. Here the sample spans about 98,000 clones, over 80% being singletons. With regard to this clone: The target antigen is unknown.

The clonotype originates from a man between 35 and 55 years old in good health and CMV-seronegative. Sample: PBMCs. This chain connects TRBV19 to TRBJ2-3; TRBD2 matches at 12 bases. CDR3 residues: CASSPRLAGDRGDTQYF. In DNA, the CDR3 is TGTGCCAGTAGTCCCCGACTAGCGGGGGATCGCGGAGATACGCAGTATTTT.